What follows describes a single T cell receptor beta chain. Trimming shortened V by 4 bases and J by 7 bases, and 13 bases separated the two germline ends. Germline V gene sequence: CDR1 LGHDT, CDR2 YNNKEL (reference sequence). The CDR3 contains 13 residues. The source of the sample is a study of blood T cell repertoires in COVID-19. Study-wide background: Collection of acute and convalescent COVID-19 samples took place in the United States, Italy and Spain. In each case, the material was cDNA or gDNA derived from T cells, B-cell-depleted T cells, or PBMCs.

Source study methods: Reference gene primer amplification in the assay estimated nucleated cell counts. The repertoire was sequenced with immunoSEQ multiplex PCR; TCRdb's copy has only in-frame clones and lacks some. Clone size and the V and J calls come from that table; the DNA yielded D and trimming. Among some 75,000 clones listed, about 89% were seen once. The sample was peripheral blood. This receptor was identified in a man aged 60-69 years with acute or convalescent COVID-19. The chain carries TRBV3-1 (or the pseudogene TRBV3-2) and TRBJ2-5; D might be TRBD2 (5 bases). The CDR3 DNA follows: TGTGCCAGCAGCCCCGGCCGCCGGGGGACCCAGTACTTC. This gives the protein CASSPGRRGTQYF.